The 4 T cell receptor beta chains in this list originate from one sample, sequenced in a study of blood T cell repertoires in COVID-19. Clones were sequenced by immunoSEQ multiplex PCR, and TCRdb holds only the in-frame ones, with some missing. The sample holds about 190,000 clones, more than 75% seen once. The sequenced sample was peripheral blood. Receptors originate from a human donor in a cohort sampled during active COVID-19.

V usage is TRBV7-8 and J usage is TRBJ2-1, with D possibly being TRBD2 (6 bases). V gave up 6 bases and J gave up 7 bases, with 16 bases separating them. Germline CDR1 reads SGHVS; CDR2 reads FQNEAQ. CDR3 length: 14 residues. CDR3 coding DNA: TGTGCCAGCAGTTCCCGCAGCCGGGGGAATGAGCAGTTCTTC. It translates to CASSSRSRGNEQFF. Supplemented by reference TRBV7-8 and TRBJ2-1, the full variable domain reads GAGVSQSPRYKVAKRGQDVALRCDPISGHVSLFWYQQALGQGPEFLTYFQNEAQLDKSGLPSDRFFAERPEGSVSTLKIQRTQQEDSAVYLCASSSRSRGNEQFFGPGTRLTVL.

This clone was recorded once. The chain carries TRBV29-1 and TRBJ1-1; D uncertain. This CDR3 comprises 16 residues. Germline CDR1 is SQVTM and CDR2 is ANQGSEA. V was clipped by 5 bases and J by 0 bases, with 19 bases between them. CDR3 residues: CSVYPTTGLMNTEAFF. The CDR3 DNA is TGCAGCGTTTATCCGACAACTGGACTAATGAACACTGAAGCTTTCTTT.

This chain uses TRBV5-1 with TRBJ2-1; TRBD2 aligns across 8 bases. CDR1 is SGHRS and CDR2 is YFSETQ in the germline V gene. Trimming took 0 bases from V and 4 from J; bases not matched to a gene: 6. This CDR3 contains 16 residues. CDR3 DNA: TGCGCCAGCAGCTTGGAGCTGCGGGGGGCTTACAATGAGCAGTTCTTC. This codes for CASSLELRGAYNEQFF. Combining the CDR3 with reference TRBV5-1 and TRBJ2-1 gives the whole variable domain KAGVTQTPRYLIKTRGQQVTLSCSPISGHRSVSWYQQTPGQGLQFLFEYFSETQRNKGNFPGRFSGRQFSNSRSEMNVSTLELGDSALYLCASSLELRGAYNEQFFGPGTRLTVL.

The genes are TRBV27 and TRBJ2-2; no clear D gene. V lost 3 bases, J lost 5 bases, and 7 bases lay in between. Germline V CDR1 and CDR2: MNHEY, SMNVEV (reference sequence). The CDR3 length is 13 residues. DNA of the CDR3: TGTGCCAGCAGTTTTACAATAACCGGGGAGCTGTTTTTT. The encoded protein is CASSFTITGELFF.